The count of the clone carrying this TCR beta chain is one. The germline V gene encodes CDR1 SQVTM and CDR2 ANQGSEA. The CDR3 is 13 amino acids. J was trimmed by 1 base and V by 8 bases; bases with no gene match: 7. In the original workflow: For nucleated cells, counts were estimated from reference gene primer amplification. The table came from immunoSEQ multiplex PCR; TCRdb's copy has only in-frame clones and leaves some out. For V, J and clone size, that table is used; D and trimming come from the DNA. In the table there are 200,000 to 300,000 clones, over 70% of which are singletons. The sample comes from a study of blood T cell repertoires in COVID-19. Looking at the study overall: The analysed material was cDNA or gDNA that came from T cells, B-cell-depleted T cells, or PBMCs.

The sample was peripheral blood. The receptor was derived from a man in his forties with acute or convalescent COVID-19. The gene calls are TRBV29-1 and TRBJ1-1; 7 bases map to TRBD1. As DNA, the CDR3 is TGCAGCTTTGGGGCAGGGGGGAACACTGAAGCTTTCTTT. Protein sequence: CSFGAGGNTEAFF.